This T cell receptor beta chain was observed in a study of cytomegalovirus exposure and HLA in healthy donors. CDR3 length equals 13 residues. Germline CDR1 and CDR2: SGHRS and YFSETQ. Trimming shortened V by 0 bases and J by 8 bases, and 11 bases separated the two germline ends. General study results and limits: The authors later found HLA-associated TCR beta chains more clonally expanded than equally common others. TCR beta sequences reportedly predicted most subjects' HLA-A and HLA-B alleles accurately.

Notes on this clone: Its antigen remains unknown. Other DNA sequences in this sample translate to the same CDR3.

In the PCR, 60 Vbeta and 13 Jbeta primers were used. Profiling relied on immunoSEQ multiplex PCR, and the TCRdb table lists in-frame clones only, not all of them. Counted here are some 130,000 clones, 70% to 85% occurring once; the ten biggest clones make up 8.8%. This TCR derives from a woman aged 45-65 years in good health and CMV-seropositive. Specimen: PBMCs. The chain has TRBV5-1 and TRBJ1-2, with D perhaps matching TRBD1 (6 bases). The CDR3 DNA is TGCGCCAGCAGCTTGGGCCAGGGGCTGGGCTACACCTTC. This translates into CASSLGQGLGYTF.